These 32 T cell receptor beta chains were all obtained from the same sample, sequenced in a study of shared clonotypes between healthy human individuals. The naive CD8 subset, CD45RO-negative cells positively selected for CCR7, excluded terminally differentiated effector memory CD45RA+ cells. TCRdb's table, derived via immunoSEQ multiplex PCR, lists solely in-frame clones and lacks some. Of millions of clones listed, 85% to 95% were seen once; the top ten hold roughly 1.1%. What was sequenced was naive CD8+ T cells sorted from blood. These receptors came from a man between 18 and 35 years old in good health.

The chain combines TRBV19 with TRBJ2-4; D might be TRBD2 (5 bases). V was shortened by 6 bases and J by 11 bases, with 11 bases between the two germline ends. The CDR3 spans 11 residues. Germline values: CDR1 LNHDA, CDR2 SQIVND (reference sequence). CDR3 nucleotides: TGTGCCAGTAGGGTCGACGGGGTTCAGTACTTC. It encodes CASRVDGVQYF.

The chain is built from TRBV11-2 and TRBJ2-1; D gene uncertain. This CDR3 has 12 residues. The V gene lost 2 bases and the J gene lost 8 bases, with 7 bases spanning the gap. Germline V gene sequence: CDR1 SGHAT, CDR2 FQNNGV. The chain's CDR3 is CASSLLVHEQFF. DNA for the CDR3: TGTGCCAGCAGCTTACTAGTGCATGAGCAGTTCTTC. Filled out from reference TRBV11-2 and TRBJ2-1, the complete variable domain reads EAGVAQSPRYKIIEKRQSVAFWCNPISGHATLYWYQQILGQGPKLLIQFQNNGVVDDSQLPKDRFSAERLKGVDSTLKIQPAKLEDSAVYLCASSLLVHEQFFGPGTRLTVL.

The chain is built from TRBV7-8 and TRBJ2-5; D is possibly TRBD1 (5 bases). The CDR3 has 14 amino acids. Trimming removed 5 bases at V and 3 bases at J, with 13 bases between. Germline V gene sequence: CDR1 SGHVS, CDR2 FQNEAQ. This chain's CDR3 is CASSPPDRKETQYF. The CDR3 DNA follows: TGTGCCAGCAGCCCTCCCGACAGAAAAGAGACCCAGTACTTC.

The chain has TRBV4-3 and TRBJ2-7, with D perhaps matching TRBD2 (5 bases). The V and J ends lost 3 bases and 3 bases respectively, with 9 bases between them. Germline V gene lookup returns CDR1 LGHNA and CDR2 YSLEER. There are 13 residues in the CDR3. CDR3 in amino acids: CASSHGLSYEQYF. CDR3 DNA: TGCGCCAGCAGCCATGGACTGAGCTACGAGCAGTACTTC.

V gene TRBV7-9 combines with J gene TRBJ2-5, with D hard to call. The CDR3 length is 13 residues. Germline CDR1 is SEHNR and CDR2 is FQNEAQ (reference sequence). Trimming stripped 9 bases from V and 5 bases from J, with 16 bases between. CDR3 region: CASTLLYPETQYF. The CDR3 nucleotides are TGTGCCAGTACTCTACTCTACCCCGAGACCCAGTACTTC.

The chain combines TRBV11-2 with TRBJ1-4; possibly TRBD1 for D (6 bases). Germline values: CDR1 SGHAT, CDR2 FQNNGV. The CDR3 contains 15 residues. V lost 0 bases, J lost 7 bases, and 12 bases lay in between. The DNA of the CDR3 is TGTGCCAGCAGCTTAGAAGCGGGGGGCCTTGAAAAACTGTTTTTT. Translated, it gives CASSLEAGGLEKLFF.

The chain combines TRBV4-3 with TRBJ2-1; D is ambiguous. Per the germline V gene, CDR1 is LGHNA and CDR2 is YSLEER. The CDR3 is made up of 17 amino acids. Trimming cost V 0 bases and J 0 bases, with 12 bases left between them. CDR3 amino acids: CASSQDLGPSSYNEQFF. The CDR3 nucleotides read TGCGCCAGCAGCCAAGATCTCGGGCCGAGCTCCTACAATGAGCAGTTCTTC.

The chain combines TRBV30 with TRBJ1-2; TRBD1 aligns across 11 bases. V lost 2 bases and J lost 6; bases outside the gene matches: 8. The CDR3 loop spans 15 amino acids. The germline gives CDR1 GTSNPN, CDR2 SVGIG (reference sequence). The CDR3: CAWSMGQGGRDGYTF. DNA of the CDR3: TGTGCCTGGAGTATGGGACAGGGGGGCAGGGATGGCTACACCTTC.

The chain has TRBV28 and TRBJ2-7, with unresolved D. CDR3 length: 15 residues. Looked up from germline, CDR1 is MDHEN and CDR2 is SYDVKM. With 3 bases removed from V and 2 bases from J, the gap between germline ends came to 14 bases. The CDR3: CASSFKAGLTYEQYF. In nucleotides, the CDR3 is TGTGCCAGCAGTTTTAAGGCAGGCCTAACCTACGAGCAGTACTTC.

The chain is built from TRBV5-6 and TRBJ1-1; 9 nucleotides align to TRBD1. Trimming removed 5 bases from V and 4 bases from J; junction bases left unmatched: 6. This CDR3 region has 14 residues. Germline CDR1 SGHDT, CDR2 YYEEEE. The CDR3 nucleotides read TGTGCCAGCAGTGACGGGACAGGGTTCACTGAAGCTTTCTTT. This translates into CASSDGTGFTEAFF. Filled out from reference TRBV5-6 and TRBJ1-1, the complete variable domain reads DAGVTQSPTHLIKTRGQQVTLRCSPKSGHDTVSWYQQALGQGPQFIFQYYEEEERQRGNFPDRFSGHQFPNYSSELNVNALLLGDSALYLCASSDGTGFTEAFFGQGTRLTVV.

In regard to this clone: This sample includes further DNA sequences coding for the same CDR3. The V and J genes are TRBV30 and TRBJ2-2, with D uncertain. The germline V gene encodes CDR1 GTSNPN and CDR2 SVGIG (reference sequence). The CDR3 contains 13 residues. The V gene lost 0 bases and the J gene lost 5 bases, with 7 bases spanning the gap. The CDR3 region is CAWSVLGTGELFF. CDR3 nucleotide sequence: TGTGCCTGGAGTGTACTGGGAACCGGGGAGCTGTTTTTT.

The rearrangement joins TRBV23-1 to TRBJ2-7, with D uncertain. TRBV23-1 belongs to the ORF category, with a function that is uncertain. V lost 2 bases to trimming and J lost 3 bases, with 14 bases between them. This CDR3 has 15 residues. In DNA form, the CDR3 reads TGCGCCAGCAGTCAACCTCTGTATACCCACTACGAGCAGTACTTC. Amino acid sequence: CASSQPLYTHYEQYF.

The CDR3 loop is CASGEGLEQFF. In nucleotides, the CDR3 is TGTGCCAGCGGCGAGGGTTTGGAGCAGTTCTTC. V and J are TRBV27 and TRBJ2-1; maybe TRBD2 (5 bases). The V gene lost 8 bases and the J gene lost 10 bases, with 12 bases spanning the gap. The CDR3 totals 11 residues. Per the germline V gene, CDR1 is MNHEY and CDR2 is SMNVEV (reference sequence).

Of note for this clone: The identical CDR3 is also encoded by other nucleotide sequences in the sample. The chain combines TRBV9 with TRBJ2-3; 12 bases are a match to TRBD2. Unmatched junction bases numbered 0, after V lost 3 bases and J lost 1 base. CDR1 SGDLS and CDR2 YYNGEE come from the germline V gene. The CDR3 spans 15 residues. The CDR3 DNA reads as TGTGCCAGCAGCGGACTAGCGGGGGGCACAGATACGCAGTATTTT. Translation gives CASSGLAGGTDTQYF.

The chain uses TRBV4-3 and TRBJ1-1; D call uncertain. The V end lost 4 bases, the J end lost 4 bases, and 13 bases lay between the germline ends. CDR1 and CDR2 from the germline V gene are LGHNA and YSLEER. This CDR3 spans 14 amino acids. CDR3 sequence (DNA): TGCGCCAGCAGCCTGTGGGGAGGGAGCACTGAAGCTTTCTTT. It codes for CASSLWGGSTEAFF.

This sequence joins TRBV27 and TRBJ2-5, with 7 bases aligning to TRBD2. J gave up 0 bases and V 2 bases, and 9 bases lay outside the gene matches. This CDR3 contains 17 residues. The germline gives CDR1 MNHEY, CDR2 SMNVEV (reference sequence). Here the CDR3 DNA reads TGTGCCAGCAGTTTACTGGGGGGGTTGGGGTACCAAGAGACCCAGTACTTC. Its translation: CASSLLGGLGYQETQYF.

On this clone: This CDR3 is also generated by other DNA sequences in the sample. This chain joins TRBV9 and TRBJ2-7; tentative D call: TRBD2 (6 bases). Germline CDR1 and CDR2: SGDLS and YYNGEE. This CDR3 comprises 14 residues. Trimming stripped 3 bases from V and 0 bases from J, with 10 bases between. The DNA for the CDR3 is TGTGCCAGCAGCGCCGGCGGGGCCTCCTACGAGCAGTACTTC. This codes for CASSAGGASYEQYF.

A word on this clone: Distinct nucleotide sequences in the sample also encode this CDR3. This chain joins TRBV27 and TRBJ2-2; D is possibly TRBD2 (6 bases). The V gene's germline CDR1 is MNHEY and CDR2 SMNVEV (reference sequence). Trimming cost V 5 bases and J 1 base, with 8 bases left between them. This CDR3 has 14 residues. The CDR3 reads CASSPGGNTGELFF. DNA of the CDR3: TGTGCCAGCAGTCCCGGGGGGAACACCGGGGAGCTGTTTTTT.

The V and J genes are TRBV6-1 and TRBJ2-1, with D uncertain. V was trimmed by 3 bases and J by 2 bases, leaving 17 bases between them. The germline CDR1 and CDR2 sequences are MNHNS and SASEGT. CDR3 length equals 17 residues. The CDR3 nucleotides read TGTGCCAGCAGTGATCACCACTGGGATCTAGCCTACAATGAGCAGTTCTTC. Translated: CASSDHHWDLAYNEQFF.

V gene TRBV28 combines with J gene TRBJ2-5, with a tentative D call TRBD1 (6 bases). The germline CDR1 and CDR2 sequences are MDHEN and SYDVKM. The CDR3 consists of 14 residues. With 7 bases removed from V and 1 base from J, the gap between germline ends came to 13 bases. CDR3 sequence (DNA): TGTGCCAGCACCTTGCAGGGGACCCAAGAGACCCAGTACTTC. It is translated as CASTLQGTQETQYF.

This rearrangement joins TRBV2 to TRBJ2-3, with a weak D call TRBD2 (5 bases). Trimming pared 6 bases from V and 0 bases from J, leaving 19 bases between. The germline V gene has CDR1 SNHLY and CDR2 FYNNEI. This CDR3 has 17 residues. Written as DNA, the CDR3 is TGTGCCAGCAGCGGGAAAGGACTGGGAGCGAGCACAGATACGCAGTATTTT. It encodes CASSGKGLGASTDTQYF.

This rearrangement joins TRBV28 to TRBJ2-5, with 9 nucleotides matching TRBD1. Gene TRBJ2-7 matches the end of the DNA better, so the J call may be wrong. The length of the CDR3 is 14 residues. Germline lookup yields CDR1 MDHEN and CDR2 SYDVKM. CDR3 sequence reads: CASSSPGQGYEQYF. The CDR3 DNA reads TGTGCCAGCAGCTCCCCGGGACAGGGTTACGAGCAGTACTTC.

The V call is TRBV27, the J call TRBJ2-7; 7 positions match TRBD2. Trimming at V came to 5 bases and at J to 0 bases, leaving 10 bases not matched to a gene. The CDR3 has 16 residues. The germline V gene has CDR1 MNHEY and CDR2 SMNVEV (reference sequence). The CDR3 sequence: CASSPTPSGSSYEQYF. In DNA form, the CDR3 reads TGTGCCAGCAGTCCCACACCTAGCGGCAGCTCCTACGAGCAGTACTTC.

V is TRBV5-4 and J is TRBJ2-3; weak D call: TRBD2 (5 bases). With 5 bases removed from V and 2 bases from J, the gap between germline ends came to 12 bases. This CDR3 region has 14 residues. Germline V gene lookup returns CDR1 SGHNT and CDR2 YYREEE (reference sequence). Here the CDR3 reads CASRASYPTDTQYF. The CDR3 DNA is TGTGCCAGCAGGGCTAGCTACCCCACAGATACGCAGTATTTT.

The chain has TRBV10-3 and TRBJ2-1; a weak D match, TRBD2 (5 bases). This CDR3 spans 15 amino acids. Germline V gene data show CDR1 as ENHRY and CDR2 as SYGVKD. V lost 3 bases to trimming and J lost 1 base, with 10 bases between them. CDR3 amino acids: CAISDDGMSYNEQFF. DNA of the CDR3: TGTGCCATCAGTGATGACGGGATGTCCTACAATGAGCAGTTCTTC.

The chain has TRBV11-2 and TRBJ2-1; unclear D gene. Germline CDR1 reads SGHAT; CDR2 reads FQNNGV. Trimming removed 0 bases at V and 11 bases at J, with 8 bases between. This CDR3 has 12 amino acids. CDR3 loop: CASSLEYVKQFF. The CDR3 nucleotides are TGTGCCAGCAGCTTAGAATACGTAAAGCAGTTCTTC.

The V gene is TRBV4-1, the J gene TRBJ2-7; 8 positions match TRBD1. The CDR3 has 15 amino acids. Germline CDR1 and CDR2: MGHRA and YSYEKL. V lost 3 bases and J lost 1; bases outside the gene matches: 5. The CDR3 DNA follows: TGCGCCAGCAGCCACGCTGGACAGGGTTCCTACGAGCAGTACTTC. Translated, it gives CASSHAGQGSYEQYF.

The chain employs TRBV2 and TRBJ2-7, with D unresolved. The CDR3 length is 13 residues. Germline V gene data show CDR1 as SNHLY and CDR2 as FYNNEI. V lost 4 bases and J 7 bases, leaving 14 bases between the germline ends. The DNA of the CDR3 is TGTGCCAGCAGTGTGGGAAGCCTGGGAGAGCAGTACTTC. Translating gives CASSVGSLGEQYF.

V usage is TRBV27 and J usage is TRBJ1-5; tentative D call: TRBD1 (6 bases). Trimming shortened V by 2 bases and J by 0 bases, and 14 bases separated the two germline ends. Germline lookup yields CDR1 MNHEY and CDR2 SMNVEV (reference sequence). There are 17 residues in the CDR3. The CDR3 DNA is TGTGCCAGCAGTTTAGATGGACAGCACCATAGCAATCAGCCCCAGCATTTT. Translation gives CASSLDGQHHSNQPQHF.

This clone was picked up one time. The CDR3 loop is CASRLTQGLPNTEAFF. The DNA of the CDR3 is TGCGCCAGCAGACTAACACAGGGGCTACCGAACACTGAAGCTTTCTTT. The chain couples TRBV4-1 to TRBJ1-1, with 7 bases matching TRBD1. The CDR3 spans 16 residues. With 6 bases clipped from V and 1 base from J, the junction kept 11 bases outside the gene matches. CDR1 is MGHRA, CDR2 YSYEKL, per germline.

The chain carries TRBV6-5 and TRBJ2-1; D gene ambiguous. CDR3 length: 13 residues. Per germline, CDR1 MNHEY and CDR2 SVGAGI. Deletions cut 8 bases from V and 4 bases from J, with 12 bases between. CDR3 sequence: CASARLGYNEQFF. For the CDR3, the DNA is TGTGCCAGCGCCCGCCTAGGATACAATGAGCAGTTCTTC.

Worth noting for this clone: Other DNA sequences in the sample encode the same CDR3. The chain employs TRBV28 and TRBJ2-5; tentatively, D is TRBD1 or TRBD2 (5 bases each). The CDR3 extends over 13 amino acids. Trimming removed 3 bases from V and 5 bases from J, with 10 bases in between. CDR1 MDHEN and CDR2 SYDVKM come from the germline V gene. CDR3 loop: CASSFQGGETQYF. The CDR3 region has the DNA TGTGCCAGCAGTTTTCAGGGCGGGGAGACCCAGTACTTC.